This TCR beta chain came from a study of T cell repertoires in cytomegalovirus infection. Whole-study context: It was the public TCR beta signatures that indicated both CMV infection and matching HLA type.

TCRdb used MiXCR to reprocess the reads, holding one entry per CDR3 protein. The table has about 900,000 distinct CDR3 sequences, around 31% seen once. Germline assignment: CDR1 SGHDN and CDR2 FVKESK. This CDR3 has 14 amino acids. V lost 4 bases and J lost 4; bases outside the gene matches: 6. As regards this clonotype: Its antigen is unknown.

Study observations and caveats: Carriers of CMV and the relevant HLA type were discriminated by public TCR beta frequency.

V usage is TRBV14 and J usage is TRBJ2-5; 7 nucleotides align to TRBD2. The source of this sequence is a human donor in good health (CMV status not recorded). Some clones in this sample may be carry-over from other donors' samples. The sample here was cultured CD8+ T cells from PBMCs, taken from culture after CMV antigen stimulation. CDR3 sequence (DNA): TGTGCCAGCAGCCGACGGGGGGATCGAGAGACCCAGTACTTC. Residues: CASSRRGDRETQYF.